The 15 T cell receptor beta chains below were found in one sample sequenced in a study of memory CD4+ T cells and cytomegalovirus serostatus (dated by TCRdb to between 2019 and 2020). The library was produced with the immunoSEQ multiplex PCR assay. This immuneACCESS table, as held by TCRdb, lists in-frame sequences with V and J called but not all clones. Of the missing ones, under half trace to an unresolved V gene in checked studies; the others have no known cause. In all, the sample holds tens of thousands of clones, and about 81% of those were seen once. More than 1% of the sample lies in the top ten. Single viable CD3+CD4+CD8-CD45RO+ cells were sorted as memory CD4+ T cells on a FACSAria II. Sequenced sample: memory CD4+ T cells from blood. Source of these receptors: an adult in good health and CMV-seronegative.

The CDR3 DNA is TGTGCCAGCAAACCTGGACACACTAATGAAAAACTGTTTTTT. Encoded protein: CASKPGHTNEKLFF. This chain uses TRBV6-1 with TRBJ1-4; maybe TRBD1 (5 bases). CDR1 and CDR2 from the germline V gene are MNHNS and SASEGT. V gave up 7 bases and J gave up 2 bases, with 11 bases separating them. The CDR3 runs to 14 residues.

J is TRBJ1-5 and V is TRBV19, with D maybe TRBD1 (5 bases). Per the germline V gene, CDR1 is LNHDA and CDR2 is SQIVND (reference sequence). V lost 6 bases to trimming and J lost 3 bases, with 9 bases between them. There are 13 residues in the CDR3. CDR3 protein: CASSDSYNQPQHF. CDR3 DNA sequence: TGTGCCAGTAGCGACAGTTACAATCAGCCCCAGCATTTT.

CDR3: CASSQVPTQYF. The CDR3 DNA follows: TGTGCCAGCAGCCAGGTACCGACGCAGTATTTT. The V and J genes are TRBV7-2 and TRBJ2-3; D gene uncertain. The germline gives CDR1 SGHTA, CDR2 FQGNSA. The CDR3 is made up of 11 amino acids. V was trimmed by 5 bases and J by 9 bases, leaving 9 bases between them.

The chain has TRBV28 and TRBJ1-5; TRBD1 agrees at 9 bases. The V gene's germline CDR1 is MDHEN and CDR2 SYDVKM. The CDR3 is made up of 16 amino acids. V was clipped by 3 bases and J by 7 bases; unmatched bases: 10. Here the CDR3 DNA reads TGTGCCAGCAGTTTCCGTACTTGGACAGGGGACCAGCCCCAGCATTTT. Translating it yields CASSFRTWTGDQPQHF.

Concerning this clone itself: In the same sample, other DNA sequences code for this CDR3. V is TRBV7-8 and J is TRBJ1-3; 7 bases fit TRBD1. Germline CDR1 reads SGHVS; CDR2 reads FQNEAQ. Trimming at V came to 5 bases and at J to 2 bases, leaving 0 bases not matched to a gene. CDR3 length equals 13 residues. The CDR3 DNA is TGTGCCAGCAGCAGGGGGCCTGGAAACACCATATATTTT. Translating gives CASSRGPGNTIYF.

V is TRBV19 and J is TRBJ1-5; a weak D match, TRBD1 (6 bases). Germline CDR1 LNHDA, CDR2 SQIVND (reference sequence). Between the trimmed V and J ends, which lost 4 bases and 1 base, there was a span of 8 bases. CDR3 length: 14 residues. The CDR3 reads CASSRGTSNQPQHF. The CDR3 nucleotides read TGTGCCAGTAGTAGGGGGACAAGCAATCAGCCCCAGCATTTT.

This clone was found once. CDR3: CASPPSITGNQPQHF. In DNA, the CDR3 is TGCGCCAGCCCTCCCTCGATAACGGGCAATCAGCCCCAGCATTTT. The chain combines TRBV5-1 with TRBJ1-5, with D hard to call. CDR3 length: 15 amino acids. CDR1 SGHRS and CDR2 YFSETQ come from the germline V gene. Trimming stripped 7 bases from V and 2 bases from J, with 16 bases between. Based on the CDR3 plus reference TRBV5-1 and TRBJ1-5, the full variable domain is KAGVTQTPRYLIKTRGQQVTLSCSPISGHRSVSWYQQTPGQGLQFLFEYFSETQRNKGNFPGRFSGRQFSNSRSEMNVSTLELGDSALYLCASPPSITGNQPQHFGDGTRLSIL.

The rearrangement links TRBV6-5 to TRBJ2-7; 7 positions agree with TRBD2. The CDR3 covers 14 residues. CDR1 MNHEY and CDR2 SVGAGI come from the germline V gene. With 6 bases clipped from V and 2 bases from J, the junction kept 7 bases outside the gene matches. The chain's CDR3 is CASRVAGLTYEQYF. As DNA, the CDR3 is TGTGCCAGCAGAGTAGCGGGCTTAACCTACGAGCAGTACTTC.

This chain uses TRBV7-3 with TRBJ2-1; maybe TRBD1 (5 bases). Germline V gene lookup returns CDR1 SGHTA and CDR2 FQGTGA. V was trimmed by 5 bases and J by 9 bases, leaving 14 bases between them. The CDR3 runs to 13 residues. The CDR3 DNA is TGTGCCAGCAGCATAGGGGCGGCAGGTGAGCAGTTCTTC. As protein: CASSIGAAGEQFF.

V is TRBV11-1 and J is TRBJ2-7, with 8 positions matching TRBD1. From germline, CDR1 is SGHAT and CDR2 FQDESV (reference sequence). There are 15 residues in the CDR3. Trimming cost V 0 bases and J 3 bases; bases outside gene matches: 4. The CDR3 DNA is TGTGCCAGCAGCTTAGCGACAGGGGTGTACTACGAGCAGTACTTC. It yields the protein CASSLATGVYYEQYF.

The CDR3 sequence is CASSPGATTNEKLFF. CDR3 DNA: TGCGCCAGCAGCCCCGGGGCAACAACTAATGAAAAACTGTTTTTT. The chain couples TRBV4-1 to TRBJ1-4; D is possibly TRBD1 (5 bases). This CDR3 has 15 amino acids. V was clipped by 4 bases and J by 0 bases, with 9 bases between them. Germline V gene data show CDR1 as MGHRA and CDR2 as YSYEKL.

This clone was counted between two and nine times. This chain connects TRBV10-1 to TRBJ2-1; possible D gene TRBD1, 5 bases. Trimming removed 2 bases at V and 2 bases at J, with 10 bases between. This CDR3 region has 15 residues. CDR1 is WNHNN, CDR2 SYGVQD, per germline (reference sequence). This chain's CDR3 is CASSEAQGAYNEQFF. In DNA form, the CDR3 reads TGCGCCAGCAGTGAGGCGCAGGGTGCCTACAATGAGCAGTTCTTC.

CDR3 nucleotides: TGTGCCAGCAGCTTAAAAGGCTACGAGCAGTACTTC. It is translated as CASSLKGYEQYF. This sequence joins TRBV11-2 and TRBJ2-5, with D unresolved. The J call may be in error: the DNA end matches TRBJ2-7 better. This CDR3 spans 12 amino acids. CDR1 is SGHAT and CDR2 is FQNNGV in the germline V gene.

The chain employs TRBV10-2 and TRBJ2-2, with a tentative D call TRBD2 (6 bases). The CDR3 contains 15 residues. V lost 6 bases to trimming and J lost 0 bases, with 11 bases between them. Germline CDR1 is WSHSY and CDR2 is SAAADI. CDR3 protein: CASSPGGTNTGELFF. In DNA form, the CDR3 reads TGCGCCAGCAGCCCCGGGGGAACGAACACCGGGGAGCTGTTTTTT.

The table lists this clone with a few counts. The CDR3 here is CASSQSRVISYEQYF. In DNA form, the CDR3 reads TGTGCCAGCAGCCAATCCAGGGTAATCTCCTACGAGCAGTACTTC. V and J are TRBV4-2 and TRBJ2-7, with D perhaps matching TRBD1 (5 bases). V lost 2 bases to trimming and J lost 0 bases, with 11 bases between them. The CDR3 sequence is 15 residues long. Germline values: CDR1 LGHNA, CDR2 YNFKEQ.